The rows below give T cell receptor beta chains drawn from one sample of a study of T-cell memory formation after mild COVID-19. TCRdb re-analysed the 5' RACE reads in MiXCR, keeping a single row per CDR3 protein. The repertoire holds about 190,000 distinct CDR3 sequences, with 10% to 13% as singletons. Sequencing was done on a sample of PBMCs or a T cell subset sorted from them (not recorded which). Receptor source: a man aged 18 to 29 who had mild COVID-19 (a few samples of this study predate the infection). Cell type and time point are not known. Both conserved end residues are trimmed from each CDR3. The order of the fields is D gene, clone size, V gene, CDR3 protein. A D gene is named only where the DNA matches it firmly. Not every row has a clone size; where given, it reads once, few, many or a size class.

TRBD1 | NA | TRBV9 | ASSGKGQGTIQY
NA | few | TRBV20-1 | SASTGSSGNTIY
NA | few | TRBV15 | ATSRGGTYGYT
NA | NA | TRBV5-1 | ASSFGTVRETQY
NA | many | TRBV29-1 | SVAQSNEQF
TRBD2 | few | TRBV7-9 | ASSGSAGGDEQF
NA | NA | TRBV4-3 | ASSQEYRGIGGYT
TRBD2 | NA | TRBV4-1 | ASSQTLARGEIDKQY
NA | few | TRBV12-3/TRBV12-4 | ASSLARLRFPENEKLF
TRBD1 | NA | TRBV7-9 | ASRGSGTGFGYT
NA | NA | TRBV6-2/TRBV6-3 | ASSYSTYGYT
NA | many | TRBV6-5 | ASSRDSAYNEQF
NA | NA | TRBV6-5 | ASSWGGGIIDEQF
TRBD1 | many | TRBV5-1 | ASSPGTGSNTEAF
NA | few | TRBV7-2 | ASSLDRDKGSFGQY
NA | few | TRBV5-1 | ASSLFNAEEAQY
NA | few | TRBV12-3/TRBV12-4 | ASSLIPQRETQY
TRBD2 | NA | TRBV6-2/TRBV6-3 | ASSETSLQETQY
NA | NA | TRBV2 | ATTRGRLETQY
NA | NA | TRBV12-3/TRBV12-4 | ASSLQAGEQY
NA | NA | TRBV15 | ATSRDRGTVGANVLT
NA | few | TRBV7-2 | ASSVPGHGYGYT
NA | NA | TRBV5-1 | ASSLASNLGTDTQY
NA | few | TRBV19 | ASSRIRGQSNEKLF
NA | many | TRBV9 | ASSVRRGTGELF
NA | few | TRBV29-1 | SVDHANYGYT